The 10 T cell receptor beta chains presented below share a single source sample, sequenced in a study of blood T cell repertoires in COVID-19. Produced via immunoSEQ multiplex PCR; TCRdb's table is partial and in-frame only. The sample records some 140,000 clones, roughly 90% being singletons. Material: peripheral blood. These receptors were obtained from a man aged 70-80 years with active COVID-19.

This clone was picked up a small number of times. This chain connects TRBV5-6 to TRBJ1-1; TRBD1 matches 7 bases. The germline CDR1 and CDR2 sequences are SGHDT and YYEEEE. The CDR3 spans 13 residues. J was trimmed by 5 bases and V by 4 bases; bases with no gene match: 5. CDR3 nucleotide sequence: TGTGCCAGCAGCCCGACAGGGATGACTGAAGCTTTCTTT. Amino acid sequence: CASSPTGMTEAFF. The full variable domain, completed using reference TRBV5-6 and TRBJ1-1, is DAGVTQSPTHLIKTRGQQVTLRCSPKSGHDTVSWYQQALGQGPQFIFQYYEEEERQRGNFPDRFSGHQFPNYSSELNVNALLLGDSALYLCASSPTGMTEAFFGQGTRLTVV.

The chain employs TRBV27 and TRBJ2-1; D is unresolved. Germline CDR1 and CDR2: MNHEY and SMNVEV (reference sequence). This CDR3 region has 13 residues. The V gene lost 6 bases and the J gene lost 5 bases, with 11 bases spanning the gap. The CDR3: CASSPSRHNEQFF. The CDR3 region has the DNA TGTGCCAGCAGCCCGAGCAGGCACAATGAGCAGTTCTTC.

This chain uses TRBV9 with TRBJ2-3; possibly TRBD1 for D (6 bases). From germline, CDR1 is SGDLS and CDR2 YYNGEE. The length of the CDR3 is 18 residues. V lost 4 bases, J lost 0 bases, and 21 bases lay in between. CDR3 coding DNA: TGTGCCAGCAGCCCGGGACATCAAGCGACGGGTAGCACAGATACGCAGTATTTT. Translation gives CASSPGHQATGSTDTQYF.

The V call is TRBV27, the J call TRBJ2-1; perhaps TRBD1 as D (6 bases). The CDR3 spans 14 residues. V shed 5 bases and J shed 3 bases, with 11 bases lying between them. Germline V gene sequence: CDR1 MNHEY, CDR2 SMNVEV (reference sequence). The CDR3 nucleotides are TGTGCCAGCAGTGACCAGGGGATCTACAATGAGCAGTTCTTC. Its protein is CASSDQGIYNEQFF.

This clone occurred a few times. The J gene is TRBJ2-1, the V gene TRBV12-3 or TRBV12-4; the D gene is possibly TRBD1 (6 bases). V was pared by 1 base and J by 16 bases, with 14 bases between. CDR3 length: 12 amino acids. The CDR3 loop is CASSLDRDYFFF. CDR3 bases: TGTGCCAGCAGTTTAGACAGGGATTATTTTTTCTTC.

The CDR3 nucleotides read TGTGCCATCGCCGGTTCGAGAGCCCTAATGAACACTGAAGCTTTCTTT. Residues: CAIAGSRALMNTEAFF. The gene calls are TRBV10-3 and TRBJ1-1, with D unclear. V lost 8 bases and J 0 bases, leaving 19 bases between the germline ends. Germline assignment: CDR1 ENHRY and CDR2 SYGVKD. The CDR3 is 16 residues long.

The rearrangement joins TRBV28 to TRBJ2-3; tentative D call: TRBD2 (6 bases). This CDR3 has 14 amino acids. Trimming stripped 6 bases from V and 2 bases from J, with 12 bases between. Germline V lookup: CDR1 MDHEN, CDR2 SYDVKM. The CDR3 here is CASRSEGLTDTQYF. DNA for the CDR3: TGTGCCAGCAGGTCGGAGGGTCTCACAGATACGCAGTATTTT.

This clone was observed a few times. This rearrangement joins TRBV5-6 to TRBJ2-7, with 9 bases matching TRBD1. The CDR3 consists of 13 residues. Trimming took 5 bases from V and 8 from J; bases not matched to a gene: 8. CDR1 SGHDT and CDR2 YYEEEE come from the germline V gene. The CDR3 reads CASRPKDRGKQYF. The CDR3, as DNA: TGTGCCAGCAGACCTAAGGACAGGGGAAAGCAGTACTTC.

DNA of the CDR3: TGTGCCAGCTCATTCGGGACAGGGGGAAACTACGAGCAGTACTTC. Its translation is CASSFGTGGNYEQYF. The rearrangement links TRBV18 to TRBJ2-7; 11 positions agree with TRBD1. V was clipped by 5 bases and J by 3 bases; unmatched bases: 6. This CDR3 comprises 15 residues. Germline V lookup: CDR1 KGHSH, CDR2 LQKENI. Filled out from reference TRBV18 and TRBJ2-7, the complete variable domain reads NAGVMQNPRHLVRRRGQEARLRCSPMKGHSHVYWYRQLPEEGLKFMVYLQKENIIDESGMPKERFSAEFPKEGPSILRIQQVVRGDSAAYFCASSFGTGGNYEQYFGPGTRLTVT.

The genes are TRBV14 and TRBJ2-7; tentatively, D is TRBD1 (5 bases). Germline CDR1 and CDR2: SGHDN and FVKESK. V lost 0 bases, J lost 1 base, and 10 bases lay in between. The CDR3 consists of 15 residues. The CDR3 is CASSQDTGKSYEQYF. CDR3 bases: TGTGCCAGCAGCCAAGATACAGGCAAGTCCTACGAGCAGTACTTC.